The 25 T cell receptor beta chains in this list originate from one sample, sequenced in a study of vaccination and CD4 T cells after COVID-19. Cultured CD4+ T cell DNA underwent sequencing with the Oncomine TCR Beta short-read assay. One entry per CDR3 protein results from TCRdb running MiXCR on the PCR reads. The sample includes roughly 9,800 distinct CDR3 sequences, about 77% of them seen just once. These receptors are not linked to any known antigen. Treatment here: approximately 9-day PBMC culture with coronavirus spike peptide pools or control peptides (ViraFEST assay). Sequenced input: CD4+ T cells from blood, cultured in vitro. These receptors were taken from a human donor who had recovered from COVID-19.

The chain links TRBV7-2 to TRBJ2-1; no clear D. This CDR3 is built from 14 residues. Germline V lookup: CDR1 SGHTA, CDR2 FQGNSA. V lost 5 bases to trimming and J lost 0 bases, with 8 bases between them. CDR3 DNA: TGTGCCAGCAGCATCCACACCTCCTACAATGAGCAGTTCTTC. Residues: CASSIHTSYNEQFF.

This clonotype showed up just a few times. V gene TRBV20-1 combines with J gene TRBJ1-5; no firm D call. The germline V and J ends were trimmed by 3 bases and 7 bases, with 13 bases remaining between them. The length of the CDR3 is 13 residues. From germline, CDR1 is DFQATT and CDR2 SNEGSKA (reference sequence). The CDR3 sequence: CSARGRREQPQHF. The CDR3 DNA reads as TGCAGTGCTAGGGGCCGACGGGAACAGCCCCAGCATTTT.

This rearrangement joins TRBV25-1 to TRBJ2-5; a weak D match, TRBD2 (6 bases). Germline V gives CDR1 MGHDK, CDR2 SYGVNS. V dropped 0 bases and J dropped 4 bases, with 9 bases sitting between them. The CDR3 contains 14 residues. The CDR3 here is CASSEYLEGETQYF. The CDR3 nucleotides are TGTGCCAGCAGTGAATACTTGGAGGGAGAGACCCAGTACTTC. Using reference TRBV25-1 and TRBJ2-5 for the parts outside the CDR3, the full variable domain is EADIYQTPRYLVIGTGKKITLECSQTMGHDKMYWYQQDPGMELHLIHYSYGVNSTEKGDLSSESTVSRIRTEHFPLTLESARPSHTSQYLCASSEYLEGETQYFGPGTRLLVL.

The chain links TRBV20-1 to TRBJ2-7; D might be TRBD1 (6 bases). Germline V gene data show CDR1 as DFQATT and CDR2 as SNEGSKA (reference sequence). The CDR3 spans 12 residues. The CDR3 DNA reads as TGCAGCACCCGAACAGGGTCCCACGAGCAGTACTTC. Amino acid sequence: CSTRTGSHEQYF.

The chain combines TRBV19 with TRBJ1-5, with no clear D. Trimming stripped 0 bases from V and 4 bases from J, with 13 bases between. The CDR3 is 16 amino acids. CDR1 is LNHDA and CDR2 is SQIVND in the germline V gene (reference sequence). CDR3 protein: CASSIDLWTGNQPQHF. The CDR3 coding sequence is TGTGCCAGTAGTATAGATCTTTGGACTGGGAATCAGCCCCAGCATTTT.

The chain links TRBV20-1 to TRBJ1-5; a weak D match, TRBD1 (6 bases). V shed 4 bases and J shed 7 bases, with 14 bases lying between them. Germline CDR1 reads DFQATT; CDR2 reads SNEGSKA (reference sequence). This CDR3 region has 13 residues. The CDR3 here is CSAITGIKQPQHF. Here the CDR3 DNA reads TGCAGTGCTATAACAGGGATCAAGCAGCCCCAGCATTTT.

The rearrangement joins TRBV6-2 or TRBV6-3 to TRBJ1-5; TRBD1 agrees at 8 bases. The CDR3 covers 15 residues. CDR1 MNHEY and CDR2 SVGEGT come from the germline V gene. After removal of 6 bases from V and 3 bases from J, the junction contained 7 bases not matched to a gene. The CDR3, as DNA: TGTGCCAGCAGACAACCGGGACAGGCCAATCAGCCCCAGCATTTT. Encoded protein: CASRQPGQANQPQHF.

By share, this clonotype ranks as medium-sized (0.01 to 0.1%). This rearrangement joins TRBV6-1 to TRBJ1-5; the match to TRBD1 covers 9 bases. J lost 4 bases, V lost 6 bases, and 13 bases had no gene match. The CDR3 contains 17 residues. Germline-derived CDR1 and CDR2 are MNHNS and SASEGT. This CDR3 reads CASSLRQGETQNQPQHF. The CDR3 DNA follows: TGTGCCAGCAGCCTTCGACAGGGGGAGACACAAAATCAGCCCCAGCATTTT.

This rearrangement joins TRBV24-1 to TRBJ2-3; 13 bases are a match to TRBD2. Germline CDR1 reads KGHDR; CDR2 reads SFDVKD. CDR3 length equals 16 residues. V lost 6 bases and J lost 2; bases outside the gene matches: 4. The CDR3 region has the DNA TGTGCCACCAGTAGACTAGCGGGAGGAGCCACAGATACGCAGTATTTT. Translated, it gives CATSRLAGGATDTQYF.

V is TRBV20-1 and J is TRBJ1-2; D is possibly TRBD1 (5 bases). Trimming stripped 7 bases from V and 4 bases from J, with 16 bases between. The CDR3 totals 13 residues. The germline CDR1 and CDR2 sequences are DFQATT and SNEGSKA (reference sequence). The CDR3 here is CSGGTGIVYGYTF. The CDR3 nucleotides read TGCAGTGGGGGGACGGGGATCGTCTATGGCTACACCTTC.

V is TRBV12-3 or TRBV12-4 and J is TRBJ1-1; D ambiguous. The CDR3 is 13 residues long. Trimming took 7 bases from V and 12 from J, leaving 21 bases between them. CDR3 DNA: TGTGCCAGCACCCCCCTCACGGGCCCCCCTACTTTCTTT. This codes for CASTPLTGPPTFF.

This chain links TRBV18 with TRBJ2-3, with D uncertain. This CDR3 spans 14 amino acids. Trimming stripped 3 bases from V and 3 bases from J, with 10 bases between. Germline CDR1 reads KGHSH; CDR2 reads LQKENI. CDR3 DNA sequence: TGTGCCAGCTCACCTTCCCCCAGTACAGATACGCAGTATTTT. Translation: CASSPSPSTDTQYF. Looking up the rest from reference TRBV18 and TRBJ2-3 gives the full variable domain: NAGVMQNPRHLVRRRGQEARLRCSPMKGHSHVYWYRQLPEEGLKFMVYLQKENIIDESGMPKERFSAEFPKEGPSILRIQQVVRGDSAAYFCASSPSPSTDTQYFGPGTRLTVL.

There are a few counts of this clonotype. The CDR3 bases are TGTGCCAGCAGCGCCCCGAAGGGGCAGGGGCGGAATCAGCCCCAGCATTTT. This sequence encodes CASSAPKGQGRNQPQHF. This sequence joins TRBV6-1 and TRBJ1-5, with D possibly matching TRBD1 (6 bases). This CDR3 spans 17 amino acids. V was pared by 6 bases and J by 4 bases, with 22 bases between. Germline V gene lookup returns CDR1 MNHNS and CDR2 SASEGT.

The chain couples TRBV24-1 to TRBJ2-7; 7 bases fit TRBD1. Germline lookup yields CDR1 KGHDR and CDR2 SFDVKD. V dropped 4 bases and J dropped 0; count of bases not matched to a gene: 5. This CDR3 comprises 15 residues. DNA of the CDR3: TGTGCCACCAGTGACCCCGGGACAGTCTCCTACGAGCAGTACTTC. Protein sequence: CATSDPGTVSYEQYF.

As concerns this clonotype: The germline gene is not matched at one end of the junction; a read error may be the cause. The chain uses TRBV27 and TRBJ1-1; D unclear. The CDR3 sequence is 14 residues long. Germline CDR1 MNHEY, CDR2 SMNVEV (reference sequence). CDR3 region: CANSSFDPNTEAFF. The DNA of the CDR3 is TGTGCCAACAGTTCCTTTGACCCGAACACTGAAGCTTTCTTT.

The chain has TRBV28 and TRBJ2-7, with D possibly being TRBD1 (6 bases). Trimming took off 5 bases at V and 4 bases at J, with 9 bases between the two ends. Germline-derived CDR1 and CDR2 are MDHEN and SYDVKM. The CDR3 has 12 residues. The CDR3 loop reads CASSVTGYEQYF. In nucleotides, the CDR3 is TGTGCCAGCAGTGTGACAGGATACGAGCAGTACTTC.

This clonotype has just one count. This chain joins TRBV5-4 and TRBJ2-3; TRBD2 matches 10 bases. The CDR3 consists of 16 residues. Germline loops: CDR1 SGHNT, CDR2 YYREEE (reference sequence). J gave up 2 bases and V 4 bases, and 7 bases lay outside the gene matches. This chain's CDR3 is CASSTWTSGTTDTQYF. The CDR3 nucleotides read TGTGCCAGCAGCACCTGGACTAGCGGAACCACAGATACGCAGTATTTT.

The chain links TRBV7-2 to TRBJ1-6, with 9 bases lining up with TRBD1. This CDR3 contains 15 residues. The trim removed 1 base at V and 9 bases at J, leaving 4 bases unmatched. Germline V CDR1 and CDR2: SGHTA, FQGNSA. For the CDR3, the DNA is TGTGCCAGCAGCTTAGTCTTGGACAGGGGTTCACCCCTCCACTTT. This encodes CASSLVLDRGSPLHF. Full variable domain (missing parts from reference TRBV7-2 and TRBJ1-6): GAGVSQSPSNKVTEKGKDVELRCDPISGHTALYWYRQSLGQGLEFLIYFQGNSAPDKSGLPSDRFSAERTGGSVSTLTIQRTQQEDSAVYLCASSLVLDRGSPLHFGNGTRLTVT.

This chain joins TRBV7-2 and TRBJ2-3; 8 bases are a match to TRBD2. The V and J ends lost 1 base and 10 bases, in that order; junction bases with no gene match: 10. Per the germline V gene, CDR1 is SGHTA and CDR2 is FQGNSA. There are 15 residues in the CDR3. The CDR3 bases are TGTGCCAGCAGCTTAGTATCCAGCGGGGGACATGCGCAGTATTTT. This codes for CASSLVSSGGHAQYF.

To note about this clonotype: At one of its ends the junction is not consistent with the germline gene, which may arise from a read error. The rearrangement links TRBV6-1 to TRBJ1-2, with unresolved D. The CDR3 runs 16 residues. CDR1 is MNHNS and CDR2 is SASEGT in the germline V gene. The CDR3 is CASREGLLRVHGGYTF. CDR3 in DNA: TGTGCCAGCAGGGAAGGATTATTAAGGGTCCACGGTGGCTACACCTTC.

V gene TRBV2 combines with J gene TRBJ1-5; no clear D gene. V dropped 4 bases and J dropped 4 bases, with 11 bases sitting between them. The CDR3 spans 14 residues. Germline-derived CDR1 and CDR2 are SNHLY and FYNNEI. The CDR3, as DNA: TGTGCCAGCAGTGGGGTCAGCCCAAATCAGCCCCAGCATTTT. This encodes CASSGVSPNQPQHF. The entire variable domain, with the rest obtained from reference TRBV2 and TRBJ1-5, is as follows: EPEVTQTPSHQVTQMGQEVILRCVPISNHLYFYWYRQILGQKVEFLVSFYNNEISEKSEIFDDQFSVERPDGSNFTLKIRSTKLEDSAMYFCASSGVSPNQPQHFGDGTRLSIL.

The chain couples TRBV7-9 to TRBJ2-5, with a weak D call TRBD1 (6 bases). This CDR3 region has 16 residues. The V end was cut by 5 bases, the J end by 1 base, with 17 bases between. Looked up from germline, CDR1 is SEHNR and CDR2 is FQNEAQ (reference sequence). CDR3 sequence (DNA): TGTGCCAGCAGCATCACAGGGCCTCTCAGCCAAGAGACCCAGTACTTC. Amino acid sequence: CASSITGPLSQETQYF.

V is TRBV6-5 and J is TRBJ1-6, with D hard to call. The CDR3 loop spans 15 amino acids. V shed 2 bases and J shed 7 bases, with 12 bases lying between them. CDR1 and CDR2 (germline): MNHEY, SVGAGI. The DNA of the CDR3 is TGTGCCAGCAGTTACAAAGGTGATCGGAATTCACCCCTCCACTTT. This codes for CASSYKGDRNSPLHF.

V and J are TRBV28 and TRBJ1-6; 11 bases agree with TRBD1. The CDR3 is made up of 16 amino acids. Trimming at V came to 6 bases and at J to 10 bases, leaving 11 bases not matched to a gene. CDR1 is MDHEN, CDR2 SYDVKM, per germline. CDR3 DNA: TGTGCCAGCAGGCCATCAACCGGGACAGGGGGGTCACCCCTCCACTTT. Encoded protein: CASRPSTGTGGSPLHF.

V usage is TRBV20-1 and J usage is TRBJ2-5; D call uncertain. Trimming left V 5 bases short and J 5 bases short, with 12 bases between. Germline assignment: CDR1 DFQATT and CDR2 SNEGSKA (reference sequence). There are 12 residues in the CDR3. The CDR3 sequence: CSALWVGETQYF. The CDR3 DNA reads TGCAGTGCTCTCTGGGTGGGGGAGACCCAGTACTTC.